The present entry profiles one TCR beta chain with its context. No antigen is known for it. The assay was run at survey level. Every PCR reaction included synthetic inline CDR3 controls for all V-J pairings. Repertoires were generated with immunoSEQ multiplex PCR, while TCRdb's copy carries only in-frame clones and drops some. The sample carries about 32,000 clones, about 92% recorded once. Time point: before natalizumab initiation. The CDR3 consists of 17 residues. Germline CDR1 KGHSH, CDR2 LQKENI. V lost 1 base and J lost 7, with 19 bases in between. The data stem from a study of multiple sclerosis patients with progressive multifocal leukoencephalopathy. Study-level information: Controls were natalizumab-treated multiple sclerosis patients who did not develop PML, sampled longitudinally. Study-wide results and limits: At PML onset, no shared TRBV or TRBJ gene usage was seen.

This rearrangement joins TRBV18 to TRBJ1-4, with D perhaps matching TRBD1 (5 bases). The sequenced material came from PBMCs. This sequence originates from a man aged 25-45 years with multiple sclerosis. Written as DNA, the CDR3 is TGTGCCAGCTCACCACGCCCCGTGCAGGGCGTAGGTGAAAAACTGTTTTTT. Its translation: CASSPRPVQGVGEKLFF.